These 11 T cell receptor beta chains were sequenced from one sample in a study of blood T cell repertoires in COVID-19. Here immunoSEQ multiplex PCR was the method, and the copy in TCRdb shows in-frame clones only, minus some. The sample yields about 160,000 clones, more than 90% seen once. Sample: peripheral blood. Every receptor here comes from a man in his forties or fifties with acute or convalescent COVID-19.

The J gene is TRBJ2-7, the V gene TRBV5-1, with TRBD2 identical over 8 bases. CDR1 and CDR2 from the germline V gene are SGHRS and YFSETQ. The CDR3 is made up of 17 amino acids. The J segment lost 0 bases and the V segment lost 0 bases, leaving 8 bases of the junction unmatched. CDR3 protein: CASSLAAPTSGSYEQYF. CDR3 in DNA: TGCGCCAGCAGCTTGGCCGCCCCAACTAGCGGCTCCTACGAGCAGTACTTC.

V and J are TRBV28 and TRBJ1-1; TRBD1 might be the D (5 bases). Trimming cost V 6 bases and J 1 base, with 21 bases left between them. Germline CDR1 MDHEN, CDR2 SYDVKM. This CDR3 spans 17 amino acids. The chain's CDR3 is CASSPRPGTGGNTEAFF. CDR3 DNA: TGTGCCAGCAGCCCGCGCCCTGGAACGGGGGGGAACACTGAAGCTTTCTTT.

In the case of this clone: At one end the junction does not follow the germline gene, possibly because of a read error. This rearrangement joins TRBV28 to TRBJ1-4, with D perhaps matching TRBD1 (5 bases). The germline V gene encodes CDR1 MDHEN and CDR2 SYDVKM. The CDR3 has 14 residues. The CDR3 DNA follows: TGTGCCAGCATTTTAAGGAGGGGCGGCGAAAAACTGTTTTTT. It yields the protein CASILRRGGEKLFF.

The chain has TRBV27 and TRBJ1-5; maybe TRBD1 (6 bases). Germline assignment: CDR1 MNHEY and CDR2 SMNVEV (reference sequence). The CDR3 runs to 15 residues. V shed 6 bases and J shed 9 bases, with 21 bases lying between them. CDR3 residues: CASSPTYGGLGPQHF. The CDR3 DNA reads TGTGCCAGCAGCCCGACCTACGGGGGGCTTGGGCCCCAGCATTTT.

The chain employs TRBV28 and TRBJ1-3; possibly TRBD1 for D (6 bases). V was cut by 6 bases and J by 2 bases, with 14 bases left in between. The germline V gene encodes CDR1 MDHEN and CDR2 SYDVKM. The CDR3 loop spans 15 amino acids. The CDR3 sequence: CASSPRGAPGNTIYF. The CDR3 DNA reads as TGTGCCAGCAGCCCCCGGGGGGCTCCTGGAAACACCATATATTTT.

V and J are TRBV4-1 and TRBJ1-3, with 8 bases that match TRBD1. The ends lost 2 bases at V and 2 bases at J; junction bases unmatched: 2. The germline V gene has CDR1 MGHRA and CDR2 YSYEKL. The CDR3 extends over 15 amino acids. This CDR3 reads CASSQPTGAGNTIYF. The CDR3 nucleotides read TGCGCCAGCAGCCAACCGACAGGGGCTGGAAACACCATATATTTT.

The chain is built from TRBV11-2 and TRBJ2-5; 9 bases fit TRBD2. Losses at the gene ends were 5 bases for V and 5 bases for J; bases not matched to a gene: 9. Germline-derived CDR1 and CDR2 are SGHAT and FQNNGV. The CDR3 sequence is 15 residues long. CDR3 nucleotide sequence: TGTGCCAGCAGCCCAGGGAGGCGGGAGGGTGAGACCCAGTACTTC. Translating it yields CASSPGRREGETQYF. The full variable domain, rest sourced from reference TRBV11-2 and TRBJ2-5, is EAGVAQSPRYKIIEKRQSVAFWCNPISGHATLYWYQQILGQGPKLLIQFQNNGVVDDSQLPKDRFSAERLKGVDSTLKIQPAKLEDSAVYLCASSPGRREGETQYFGPGTRLLVL.

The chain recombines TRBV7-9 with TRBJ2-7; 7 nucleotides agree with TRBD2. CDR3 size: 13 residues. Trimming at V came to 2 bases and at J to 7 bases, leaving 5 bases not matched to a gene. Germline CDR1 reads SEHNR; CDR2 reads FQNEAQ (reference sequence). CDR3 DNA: TGTGCCAGCAGCTTATCAGCGGGGTGGGAGCAGTACGTC. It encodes CASSLSAGWEQYV.

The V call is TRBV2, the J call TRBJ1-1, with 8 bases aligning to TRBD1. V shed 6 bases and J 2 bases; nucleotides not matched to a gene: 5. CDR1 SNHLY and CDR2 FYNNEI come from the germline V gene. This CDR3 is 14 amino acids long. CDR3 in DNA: TGTGCCAGCAGCCAGGACAGGGTCAACACTGAAGCTTTCTTT. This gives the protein CASSQDRVNTEAFF.

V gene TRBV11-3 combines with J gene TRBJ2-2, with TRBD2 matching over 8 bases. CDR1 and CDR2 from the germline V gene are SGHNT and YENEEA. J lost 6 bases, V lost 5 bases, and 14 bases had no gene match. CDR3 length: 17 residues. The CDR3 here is CASSRSALGLVAGELFF. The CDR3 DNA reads TGTGCCAGCAGCCGGTCGGCCTTGGGACTAGTGGCCGGGGAGCTGTTTTTT.

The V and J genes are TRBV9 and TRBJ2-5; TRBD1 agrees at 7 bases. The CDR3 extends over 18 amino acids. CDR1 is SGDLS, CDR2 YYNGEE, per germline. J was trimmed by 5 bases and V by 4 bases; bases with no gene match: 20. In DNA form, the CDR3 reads TGTGCCAGCAGCATTTCGACAGGGAAATCGGTAAGGAACGAGACCCAGTACTTC. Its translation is CASSISTGKSVRNETQYF. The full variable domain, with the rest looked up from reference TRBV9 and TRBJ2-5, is DSGVTQTPKHLITATGQRVTLRCSPRSGDLSVYWYQQSLDQGLQFLIQYYNGEERAKGNILERFSAQQFPDLHSELNLSSLELGDSALYFCASSISTGKSVRNETQYFGPGTRLLVL.